Reported below is one T cell receptor (beta chain). Assay: immunoSEQ multiplex PCR; the TCRdb copy retains only in-frame clones and omits some. The sample includes tens of thousands of clones, just over 90% of them seen just once. The sample comes from a study of T cell changes during pregnancy in multiple sclerosis. Germline CDR1 and CDR2: SGHRS and YFSETQ. V lost 2 bases, J lost 8 bases, and 14 bases lay in between. CDR3 length: 14 residues. This sample comprised peripheral blood, obtained in the second trimester of pregnancy. The chain recombines TRBV5-1 with TRBJ2-1, with D possibly being TRBD1 (5 bases). The clonotype comes from a female donor in good health, enrolled as a control in a pregnancy study. The CDR3 protein is CASSFGQGNDEQFF. DNA for the CDR3: TGCGCCAGCAGCTTTGGCCAGGGTAATGATGAGCAGTTCTTC.